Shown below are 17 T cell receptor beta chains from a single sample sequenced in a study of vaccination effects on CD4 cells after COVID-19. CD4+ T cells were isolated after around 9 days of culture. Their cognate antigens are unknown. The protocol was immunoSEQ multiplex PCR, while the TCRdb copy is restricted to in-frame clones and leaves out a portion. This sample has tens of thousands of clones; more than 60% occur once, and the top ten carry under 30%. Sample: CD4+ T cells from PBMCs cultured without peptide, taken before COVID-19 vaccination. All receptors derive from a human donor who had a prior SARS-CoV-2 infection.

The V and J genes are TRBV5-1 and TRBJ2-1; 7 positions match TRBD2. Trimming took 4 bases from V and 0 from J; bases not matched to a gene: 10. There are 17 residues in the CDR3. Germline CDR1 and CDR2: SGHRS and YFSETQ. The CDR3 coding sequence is TGCGCCAGCAGCGGACTACTAGCGCATAGCTCCTACAATGAGCAGTTCTTC. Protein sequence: CASSGLLAHSSYNEQFF.

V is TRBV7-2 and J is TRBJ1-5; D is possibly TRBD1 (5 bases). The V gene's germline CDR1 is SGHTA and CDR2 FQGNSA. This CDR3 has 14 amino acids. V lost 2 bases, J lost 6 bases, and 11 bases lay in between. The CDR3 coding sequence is TGTGCCAGCAGCTTACGAGGAGGGACTCAGCCCCAGCATTTT. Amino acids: CASSLRGGTQPQHF.

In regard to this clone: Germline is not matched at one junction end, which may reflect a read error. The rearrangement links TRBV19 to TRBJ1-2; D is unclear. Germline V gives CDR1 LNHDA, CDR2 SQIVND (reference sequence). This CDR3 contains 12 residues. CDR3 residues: CASSLDRHGYTF. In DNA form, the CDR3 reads TGTGCCAGTAGTTTAGATCGGCATGGCTACACCTTC.

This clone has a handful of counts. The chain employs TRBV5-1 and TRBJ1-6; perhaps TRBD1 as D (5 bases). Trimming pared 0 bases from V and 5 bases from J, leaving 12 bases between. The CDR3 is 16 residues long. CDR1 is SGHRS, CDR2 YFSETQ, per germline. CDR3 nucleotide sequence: TGCGCCAGCAGCTTGGTTCAGGGTACTAATAATTCACCCCTCCACTTT. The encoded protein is CASSLVQGTNNSPLHF.

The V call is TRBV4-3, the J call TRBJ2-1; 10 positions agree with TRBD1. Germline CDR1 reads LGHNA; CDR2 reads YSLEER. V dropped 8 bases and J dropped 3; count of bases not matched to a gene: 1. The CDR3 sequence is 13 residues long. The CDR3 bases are TGCGCCAGCGGGACAGGGGTCTACAATGAGCAGTTCTTC. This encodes CASGTGVYNEQFF.

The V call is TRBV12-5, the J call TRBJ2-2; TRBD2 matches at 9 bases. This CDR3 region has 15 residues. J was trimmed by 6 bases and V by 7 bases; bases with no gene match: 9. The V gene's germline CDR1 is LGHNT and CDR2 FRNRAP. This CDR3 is CASAQGGGRAGELFF. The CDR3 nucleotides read TGTGCTAGTGCACAGGGTGGCGGGAGGGCCGGGGAGCTGTTTTTT.

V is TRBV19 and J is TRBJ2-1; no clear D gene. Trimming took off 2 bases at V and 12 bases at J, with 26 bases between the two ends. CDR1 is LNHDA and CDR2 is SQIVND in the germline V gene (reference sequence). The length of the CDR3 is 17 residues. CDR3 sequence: CASSITHGRVSGVVQFF. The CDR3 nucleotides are TGTGCCAGTAGTATAACCCATGGCCGGGTCTCGGGTGTCGTGCAGTTCTTC.

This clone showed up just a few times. The CDR3 DNA follows: TGTGCCAGCAGCTTTGCGGGAGAAGAGACCCAGTACTTC. Translation: CASSFAGEETQYF. The chain employs TRBV5-4 and TRBJ2-5, with 7 nucleotides matching TRBD2. The CDR3 has 13 residues. Germline V lookup: CDR1 SGHNT, CDR2 YYREEE (reference sequence). Trimming cost V 2 bases and J 3 bases; bases outside gene matches: 1.

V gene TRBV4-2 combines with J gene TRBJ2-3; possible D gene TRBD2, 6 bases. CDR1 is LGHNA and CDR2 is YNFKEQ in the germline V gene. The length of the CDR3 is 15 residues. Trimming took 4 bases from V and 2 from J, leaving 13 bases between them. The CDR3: CASSPGLAHTDTQYF. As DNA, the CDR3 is TGTGCCAGCAGCCCCGGGCTAGCGCACACAGATACGCAGTATTTT.

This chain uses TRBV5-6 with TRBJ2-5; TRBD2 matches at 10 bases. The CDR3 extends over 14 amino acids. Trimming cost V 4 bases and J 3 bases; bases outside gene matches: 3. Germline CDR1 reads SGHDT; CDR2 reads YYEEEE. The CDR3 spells CASSPGLAEETQYF. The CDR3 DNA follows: TGTGCCAGCAGCCCCGGACTAGCGGAAGAGACCCAGTACTTC.

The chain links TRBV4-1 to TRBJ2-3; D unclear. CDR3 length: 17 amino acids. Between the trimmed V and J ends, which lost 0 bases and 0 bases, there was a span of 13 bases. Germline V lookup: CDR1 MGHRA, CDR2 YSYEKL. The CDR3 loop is CASSQDPSPASTDTQYF. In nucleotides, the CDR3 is TGCGCCAGCAGCCAAGACCCCTCCCCCGCTAGCACAGATACGCAGTATTTT.

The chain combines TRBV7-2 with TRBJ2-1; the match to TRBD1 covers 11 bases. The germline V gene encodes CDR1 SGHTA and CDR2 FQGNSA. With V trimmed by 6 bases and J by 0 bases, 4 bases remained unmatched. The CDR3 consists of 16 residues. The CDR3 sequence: CASRRTGGVSYNEQFF. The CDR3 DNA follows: TGTGCCAGCAGACGGACAGGGGGCGTCTCCTACAATGAGCAGTTCTTC.

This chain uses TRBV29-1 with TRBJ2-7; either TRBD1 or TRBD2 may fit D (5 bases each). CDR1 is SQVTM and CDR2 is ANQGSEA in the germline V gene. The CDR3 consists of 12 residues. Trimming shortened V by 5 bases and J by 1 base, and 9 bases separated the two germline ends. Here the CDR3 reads CSVWGKSYEQYF. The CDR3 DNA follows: TGCAGCGTTTGGGGGAAATCCTACGAGCAGTACTTC.

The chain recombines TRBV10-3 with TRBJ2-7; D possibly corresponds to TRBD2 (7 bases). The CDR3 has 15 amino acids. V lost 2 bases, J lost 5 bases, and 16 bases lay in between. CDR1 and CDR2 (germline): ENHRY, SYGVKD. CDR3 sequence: CAISERGGKGDEQYF. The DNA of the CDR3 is TGTGCCATCAGTGAGAGGGGGGGGAAGGGGGACGAGCAGTACTTC.

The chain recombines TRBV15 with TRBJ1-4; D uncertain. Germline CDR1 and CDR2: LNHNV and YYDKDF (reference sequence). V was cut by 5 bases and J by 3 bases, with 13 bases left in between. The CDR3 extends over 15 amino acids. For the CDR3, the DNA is TGTGCCACCAGCCGCGGTATTGGGGCTAATGAAAAACTGTTTTTT. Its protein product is CATSRGIGANEKLFF.

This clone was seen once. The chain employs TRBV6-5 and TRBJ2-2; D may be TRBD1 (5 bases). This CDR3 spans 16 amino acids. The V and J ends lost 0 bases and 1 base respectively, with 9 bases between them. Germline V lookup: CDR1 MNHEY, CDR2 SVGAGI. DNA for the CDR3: TGTGCCAGCAGTTACTCGATCACAGGGAACACCGGGGAGCTGTTTTTT. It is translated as CASSYSITGNTGELFF.

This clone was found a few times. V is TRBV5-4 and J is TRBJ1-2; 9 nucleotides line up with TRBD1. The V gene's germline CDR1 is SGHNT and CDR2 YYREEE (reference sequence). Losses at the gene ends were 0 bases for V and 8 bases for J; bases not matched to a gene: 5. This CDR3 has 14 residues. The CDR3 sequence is CASSLAGTGKGYTF. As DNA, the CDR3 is TGTGCCAGCAGCTTGGCCGGGACAGGGAAGGGCTACACCTTC. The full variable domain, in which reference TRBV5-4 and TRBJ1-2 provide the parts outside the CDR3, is ETGVTQSPTHLIKTRGQQVTLRCSSQSGHNTVSWYQQALGQGPQFIFQYYREEENGRGNFPPRFSGLQFPNYSSELNVNALELDDSALYLCASSLAGTGKGYTFGSGTRLTVV.